The clone carrying this T cell receptor beta chain appeared once. Antigen unknown. Trimming stripped 2 bases from V and 0 bases from J, with 10 bases between. CDR1 is SGHTA, CDR2 FQGNSA, per germline. There are 15 residues in the CDR3. This specimen belongs to a study of post-analysis software for immune sequencing data. Unique molecular identifiers were present in the TCR beta cDNA libraries. Via MiXCR, TCRdb re-called the PCR reads, giving one row per CDR3 protein. The repertoire holds about 540,000 distinct CDR3 sequences, with about a third as singletons. Study-wide results and caveats: Clustering by F measure revealed strong co-clustering among samples prepared together in one batch. With TRBV5-6, TRBV5-1 and TRBV20-1 included, 4 to 6 TRBV segments were more frequent in patients than in controls.

This TCR was recovered from a girl between 2 and 17 years old with multiple sclerosis. Sequences were obtained from blood. This rearrangement joins TRBV7-2 to TRBJ1-1; D is uncertain. The CDR3 sequence: CASSLHPGLNTEAFF. CDR3 nucleotide sequence: TGTGCCAGCAGCTTACACCCAGGATTGAACACTGAAGCTTTCTTT. Full variable domain (missing parts from reference TRBV7-2 and TRBJ1-1): GAGVSQSPSNKVTEKGKDVELRCDPISGHTALYWYRQSLGQGLEFLIYFQGNSAPDKSGLPSDRFSAERTGGSVSTLTIQRTQQEDSAVYLCASSLHPGLNTEAFFGQGTRLTVV.